A selection of T cell receptor beta chains follows, all from one sample in a study of CD8+ T cells in alopecia areata. Data came from immunoSEQ multiplex PCR; TCRdb stores just in-frame clones and leaves some out. The sample has about 140,000 clones; 40% to 55% are singletons. The material was CD4+ T cells sorted from blood, obtained at week 0. The receptor source for this set is a human donor with alopecia areata. Each CDR3 is given with its conserved first and last residue. A D gene is named only where the DNA matches it firmly. Not all rows give a size; the values are once, few, many and, for expanded clones, a class.

d_gene	j_gene	v_gene	abundance	CDR3aa	CDR3nt
-	TRBJ1-2	TRBV7-2	few	CASSLNYGYTF	TGTGCCAGCAGCTTAAACTATGGCTACACCTTC
-	TRBJ2-5	TRBV5-6	few	CASSLVGRGPSGETQYF	TGTGCCAGCAGCTTGGTCGGCAGGGGTCCCTCGGGAGAGACCCAGTACTTC
-	TRBJ1-3	TRBV30	few	CAWSGSRRNTIYF	TGTGCCTGGAGCGGGAGTAGGAGAAACACCATATATTTT
-	TRBJ2-6	TRBV5-1	-	CASSLEGSGANVLTF	TGCGCCAGCAGCTTGGAGGGATCCGGGGCCAACGTCCTGACTTTC
-	TRBJ2-5	TRBV29-1	few	CSVAGNQETQYF	TGCAGCGTTGCCGGAAACCAAGAGACCCAGTACTTC
-	TRBJ2-6	TRBV2	few	CASRDSNSGANVLTF	TGTGCCAGCAGGGACAGCAACTCTGGGGCCAACGTCCTGACTTTC
-	TRBJ2-1	TRBV7-8	-	CASSLGAIEQFF	TGTGCCAGCAGCTTAGGGGCAATTGAGCAGTTCTTC
-	TRBJ1-2	TRBV10-3	few	CAIRRDLYGYTF	TGTGCCATCAGGAGGGACCTCTATGGCTACACCTTC
-	TRBJ2-2	TRBV2	-	CASRAGLRTGELFF	TGTGCCAGCAGGGCGGGACTCAGGACCGGGGAGCTGTTTTTT
-	TRBJ1-5	TRBV19	-	CASSIIGNTPSRDQPQHF	TGTGCCAGTAGTATAATCGGGAATACCCCATCACGGGATCAGCCCCAGCATTTT
TRBD2	TRBJ2-3	TRBV5-4	-	CASSPSPGTTGRLDTQYF	TGTGCCAGCAGCCCCTCACCCGGGACTACGGGCCGGTTAGATACGCAGTATTTT
TRBD2	TRBJ2-7	TRBV5-4	few	CASSASSGRMFEQYF	TGTGCCAGCAGCGCGTCTAGCGGGAGGATGTTCGAGCAGTACTTC
-	TRBJ2-2	TRBV7-9	many	CASSKDQTGELFF	TGTGCCAGCAGCAAGGACCAAACCGGGGAGCTGTTTTTT
-	TRBJ1-2	TRBV5-6	-	CASSSGRLYGYTF	TGTGCCAGCAGCTCGGGACGCCTCTATGGCTACACCTTC
-	TRBJ2-7	TRBV4-3	few	CASSQEVRHYEQYF	TGCGCCAGCAGCCAAGAGGTCAGACACTACGAGCAGTACTTC
-	TRBJ2-5	TRBV30	-	CAWSAAETQYF	TGTGCCTGGAGTGCGGCAGAGACCCAGTACTTC
-	TRBJ1-1	TRBV29-1	-	CSVVRGLNTEAFF	TGCAGCGTTGTGCGGGGGTTGAACACTGAAGCTTTCTTT
-	TRBJ2-2	TRBV7-3	-	CASSFSELTGELFF	TGTGCCAGCAGCTTTAGCGAGCTCACCGGGGAGCTGTTTTTT
-	TRBJ2-1	TRBV29-1	-	CSVPDNEQFF	TGCAGCGTTCCAGACAATGAGCAGTTCTTC
-	TRBJ2-3	TRBV25-1	-	CASSLGAADTQYF	TGTGCCAGCAGTCTAGGGGCTGCAGATACGCAGTATTTT
-	TRBJ2-1	TRBV5-6	-	CASSKRRSSYNEQFF	TGTGCCAGCAGCAAGCGGAGGAGCTCCTACAATGAGCAGTTCTTC
-	TRBJ2-7	TRBV14	-	CASSQRRNSYEQYF	TGTGCCAGCAGCCAAAGACGTAACTCCTACGAGCAGTACTTC
-	TRBJ2-5	TRBV2	-	CASSEGGETQYF	TGTGCCAGCAGTGAAGGGGGGGAGACCCAGTACTTC
-	TRBJ2-7	TRBV30	-	CAWRVQGYEQYF	TGTGCCTGGAGGGTACAGGGTTACGAGCAGTACTTC
TRBD2	TRBJ2-7	TRBV30	-	CAWTSGNVEQYF	TGTGCCTGGACTAGCGGGAACGTAGAGCAGTACTTC
TRBD2	TRBJ2-3	TRBV5-1	-	CASSLTSGGGDTQYF	TGCGCCAGCAGCCTCACTAGCGGTGGTGGAGATACGCAGTATTTT
-	TRBJ2-1	TRBV7-2	few	CASSLTGTNEQFF	TGTGCCAGCAGCTTGACAGGGACTAATGAGCAGTTCTTC
TRBD1	TRBJ2-3	TRBV6-4	-	CASKGQGTDTQYF	TGTGCCAGCAAAGGACAGGGCACAGATACGCAGTATTTT
TRBD1	TRBJ2-5	TRBV29-1	-	CSAESGTGVTQYF	TGCAGCGCAGAAAGTGGGACAGGGGTGACCCAGTACTTC
-	TRBJ2-7	TRBV7-2	-	CASSTGNEQYF	TGTGCCAGCAGCACCGGTAACGAGCAGTACTTC
-	TRBJ2-1	TRBV7-8	-	CASSLGLAGNEQFF	TGTGCCAGCAGCTTAGGCCTAGCTGGGAATGAGCAGTTCTTC
-	TRBJ2-1	TRBV29-1	few	CSVILYNEQFF	TGCAGCGTTATCCTCTACAATGAGCAGTTCTTC
TRBD1	TRBJ1-5	TRBV29-1	-	CSVATGVDQPQHF	TGCAGCGTTGCCACAGGGGTGGATCAGCCCCAGCATTTT
-	TRBJ2-7	TRBV28	-	CASISGASGFEQYF	TGTGCCAGCATCTCCGGGGCTAGTGGTTTCGAGCAGTACTTC
-	TRBJ2-1	TRBV27	-	CASRSSGLAYNEQFF	TGTGCCAGCAGGTCGTCTGGGCTAGCCTACAATGAGCAGTTCTTC
-	TRBJ1-2	TRBV29-1	-	CSVETTTGGVANGYTF	TGCAGCGTTGAAACCACTACGGGGGGGGTGGCGAATGGCTACACCTTC
-	TRBJ2-4	TRBV5-1	few	CASSGGTKNIQYF	TGCGCCAGCAGCGGCGGGACCAAAAACATTCAGTACTTC
-	TRBJ2-5	TRBV30	-	CAWKLQETQYF	TGTGCCTGGAAACTCCAAGAGACCCAGTACTTC
TRBD1	TRBJ2-7	TRBV4-1	once	CASSQAGGVSYEQYF	TGCGCCAGCAGCCAAGCAGGGGGTGTGAGCTACGAGCAGTACTTC
-	TRBJ2-5	TRBV29-1	-	CSVERADFGETQYF	TGCAGCGTTGAGCGGGCAGATTTCGGGGAGACCCAGTACTTC
-	TRBJ1-1	TRBV29-1	-	CSALQVGEFAEAFF	TGCAGCGCTCTCCAAGTCGGGGAGTTCGCTGAAGCTTTCTTT
-	TRBJ2-3	TRBV11-1	-	CASSPRRGSTDTQYF	TGTGCCAGCAGCCCTCGAAGAGGAAGCACAGATACGCAGTATTTT
-	TRBJ2-7	TRBV27	few	CASNAGPGYEQYF	TGTGCCAGCAATGCTGGACCCGGCTACGAGCAGTACTTC
-	TRBJ1-5	TRBV29-1	few	CSVVEGGQPQHF	TGCAGCGTTGTGGAGGGAGGGCAGCCCCAGCATTTT
-	TRBJ2-2	TRBV18	-	CASSRQDSGELFF	TGTGCCAGCTCACGACAGGACTCCGGGGAGCTGTTTTTT
TRBD1	TRBJ2-1	TRBV5-6	-	CASSPPGQGFGRSNEQFF	TGTGCCAGCAGCCCTCCGGGACAGGGATTCGGGCGCTCCAATGAGCAGTTCTTC
-	TRBJ2-1	TRBV30	-	CAWSDNEQFF	TGTGCCTGGAGTGACAATGAGCAGTTCTTC
-	TRBJ1-1	TRBV29-1	few	CSARQVMNTEAFF	TGCAGCGCACGACAGGTAATGAACACTGAAGCTTTCTTT
-	TRBJ2-4	TRBV11-3	-	CASSPGSWGWDF	TGTGCCAGCAGCCCGGGAAGTTGGGGTTGGGACTTC